This T cell receptor (beta chain) originates from a study of blood T cell repertoires in COVID-19. Study background: The analysed material was cDNA or gDNA that came from T cells, B-cell-depleted T cells, or PBMCs.

Study processing details: Estimation of nucleated cell counts relied on the amplification of reference gene primers. Only in-frame clones appear in the TCRdb table, and some are missing; sequencing was by immunoSEQ multiplex PCR. D and trimming come from the DNA, and the V and J calls and clone size come from that table. The table records a few hundred thousand clones, more than 85% of them present only once. The CDR3 has 10 residues. The germline CDR1 and CDR2 sequences are SQVTM and ANQGSEA. V shed 8 bases and J shed 12 bases, with 14 bases lying between them. This study enrolled people aged roughly 18 to 90 from approximately 25 US geographic areas. Cohort allocation depended upon clinical history that participants reported.

The chain joins TRBV29-1 to TRBJ2-1; D is unresolved. Sequencing was done on a sample of PBMCs or T cells enriched from blood (not recorded which). The TCR comes from a woman in her 30s who had recovered from COVID-19. The CDR3 DNA is TGCAGCCCAGCAGGTTTCCGGCAGTTCTTC. Its translation: CSPAGFRQFF.